Shown below are 24 T cell receptor beta chains from a single sample sequenced in a study of sequential checkpoint blockade in melanoma. As for treatment: randomized to nivolumab then ipilimumab (arm A) or the reverse (arm B). TCRdb's copy holds only in-frame clones and misses some; the assay was immunoSEQ multiplex PCR. The table includes about 810 clones, around a quarter detected once. The sequences come from tumor tissue (inferred from file names), collected from a patient given nivolumab and ipilimumab in sequence. These receptors were taken from a human donor with melanoma.

This clone was counted once. This sequence joins TRBV10-2 and TRBJ2-2; D gene uncertain. Trimming left V 2 bases short and J 5 bases short, with 12 bases between. The CDR3 has 15 residues. CDR1 and CDR2 (germline): WSHSY, SAAADI. The CDR3 loop is CASSEIGRRTGELFF. DNA for the CDR3: TGCGCCAGCAGTGAGATAGGGCGAAGAACCGGGGAGCTGTTTTTT.

Only a few counts were recorded for this clone. The rearrangement links TRBV10-2 to TRBJ1-6; D not resolved. Between the trimmed V and J ends, which lost 5 bases and 0 bases, there was a span of 8 bases. Germline V gives CDR1 WSHSY, CDR2 SAAADI. The CDR3 contains 15 residues. As DNA, the CDR3 is TGCGCCAGCAGTTACCGGGACTCCTATAATTCACCCCTCCACTTT. Protein sequence: CASSYRDSYNSPLHF.

The rearrangement uses TRBV9 and TRBJ1-3; D perhaps matches TRBD1 (5 bases). Trimming left V 1 base short and J 0 bases short, with 8 bases between. Germline CDR1 and CDR2: SGDLS and YYNGEE. The CDR3 has 15 amino acids. The CDR3 is CASSVKGTSGNTIYF. The CDR3 DNA is TGTGCCAGCAGCGTAAAGGGGACCTCTGGAAACACCATATATTTT. Combining the CDR3 with reference TRBV9 and TRBJ1-3 gives the whole variable domain DSGVTQTPKHLITATGQRVTLRCSPRSGDLSVYWYQQSLDQGLQFLIQYYNGEERAKGNILERFSAQQFPDLHSELNLSSLELGDSALYFCASSVKGTSGNTIYFGEGSWLTVV.

The genes are TRBV9 and TRBJ1-1; D perhaps matches TRBD1 (6 bases). The CDR3 spans 15 residues. Trimming removed 4 bases from V and 6 bases from J, with 19 bases in between. CDR1 is SGDLS, CDR2 YYNGEE, per germline. In DNA, the CDR3 is TGTGCCAGCAGCTCGCCACAGGGTATAGGGGCTGAAGCTTTCTTT. It translates to CASSSPQGIGAEAFF.

This rearrangement joins TRBV10-2 to TRBJ2-3, with 12 bases matching TRBD1. Germline V gene lookup returns CDR1 WSHSY and CDR2 SAAADI. CDR3 length equals 17 residues. J lost 5 bases, V lost 6 bases, and 12 bases had no gene match. CDR3 in DNA: TGCGCCAGCAGGGCCTCCGGGACAGGGGGCAGAGGAGATACGCAGTATTTT. Translation: CASRASGTGGRGDTQYF.

The chain uses TRBV5-1 and TRBJ1-1; D is possibly TRBD1 (6 bases). The germline V gene has CDR1 SGHRS and CDR2 YFSETQ. Trimming stripped 4 bases from V and 2 bases from J, with 12 bases between. This CDR3 is 14 amino acids long. The CDR3 is CASSQQGPNTEAFF. In DNA, the CDR3 is TGCGCCAGCAGCCAGCAGGGGCCAAACACTGAAGCTTTCTTT.

Judged by abundance, this clone is large. The chain combines TRBV19 with TRBJ1-5; D unresolved. CDR1 and CDR2 (germline): LNHDA, SQIVND (reference sequence). The CDR3 length is 13 residues. V was pared by 3 bases and J by 9 bases, with 12 bases between. The CDR3 DNA sequence: TGTGCCAGTAGTATGACGCTTGGAGGGCCCCAGCATTTT. Translating it yields CASSMTLGGPQHF.

This clone showed up just a few times. The rearrangement joins TRBV28 to TRBJ1-5; no reliable D call. The CDR3 totals 15 residues. The V end lost 6 bases, the J end lost 5 bases, and 17 bases lay between the germline ends. Germline lookup yields CDR1 MDHEN and CDR2 SYDVKM. The CDR3 region has the DNA TGTGCCAGCAGCCGAGGATCCCACCCTTATCAGCCCCAGCATTTT. Its protein product is CASSRGSHPYQPQHF.

The chain links TRBV30 to TRBJ2-6, with D possibly matching TRBD1 (6 bases). The CDR3 covers 17 residues. Between the trimmed V and J ends, which lost 0 bases and 2 bases, there was a span of 14 bases. Looked up from germline, CDR1 is GTSNPN and CDR2 is SVGIG (reference sequence). The CDR3 DNA is TGTGCCTGGAGTGTCACGGGACATCACGCTGGGGCCAACGTCCTGACTTTC. Amino acid sequence: CAWSVTGHHAGANVLTF.

This clone has only a few counts. The rearrangement uses TRBV28 and TRBJ1-4, with D perhaps matching TRBD1 (5 bases). The germline CDR1 and CDR2 sequences are MDHEN and SYDVKM. The CDR3 contains 15 residues. The V end lost 6 bases, the J end lost 8 bases, and 19 bases lay between the germline ends. The CDR3 nucleotides read TGTGCCAGCAGCACAACTGGGACGGGGCCGGAAAAACTGTTTTTT. Translated: CASSTTGTGPEKLFF.

This clone was counted between two and nine times. The rearrangement links TRBV11-3 to TRBJ1-2; perhaps TRBD1 as D (5 bases). This CDR3 has 14 amino acids. V lost 8 bases and J 4 bases, leaving 17 bases between the germline ends. Per the germline V gene, CDR1 is SGHNT and CDR2 is YENEEA. The CDR3 here is CASSKTGAFYGYTF. Written as DNA, the CDR3 is TGTGCCAGCTCTAAGACTGGGGCCTTCTATGGCTACACCTTC.

This clone is labeled hyperexpanded. CDR3 residues: CASSGWSPGTDTQYF. The CDR3 DNA follows: TGTGCCAGCAGCGGCTGGTCCCCCGGGACAGATACGCAGTATTTT. This sequence joins TRBV9 and TRBJ2-3; D gene uncertain. Germline V gene lookup returns CDR1 SGDLS and CDR2 YYNGEE. The CDR3 contains 15 residues. V dropped 3 bases and J dropped 3 bases, with 14 bases sitting between them.

By share of the sample, this clone is large (0.1 to 1%). The genes are TRBV4-1 and TRBJ2-2, with TRBD1 identical over 7 bases. Germline values: CDR1 MGHRA, CDR2 YSYEKL. This CDR3 is built from 16 residues. V shed 4 bases and J 7 bases; nucleotides not matched to a gene: 12. The CDR3 DNA reads TGCGCCAGCAGCCTTAGGCAGGGGGTTGATAGCGGGGAGCTGTTTTTT. It codes for CASSLRQGVDSGELFF.

Written as DNA, the CDR3 is TGTGCCATCAGTGAGTCGAGTCTAGCGGGCGTCGAGACCCAGTACTTC. This codes for CAISESSLAGVETQYF. The chain links TRBV10-3 to TRBJ2-5; TRBD2 matches at 8 bases. Per germline, CDR1 ENHRY and CDR2 SYGVKD. The J segment lost 5 bases and the V segment lost 0 bases, leaving 8 bases of the junction unmatched. CDR3 size: 16 residues.

This clone is labeled medium-sized. This sequence joins TRBV6-8 and TRBJ1-5; 8 bases match TRBD1. The V segment lost 6 bases and the J segment 3 bases; nucleotides outside the gene matches: 13. Germline CDR1 and CDR2: MNHGY and SAAAGT. This CDR3 spans 17 amino acids. As DNA, the CDR3 is TGTGCCAGCAGACGTGACAAACAGGGGGGCTACAATCAGCCCCAGCATTTT. Encoded protein: CASRRDKQGGYNQPQHF.

This clone turned up a few times. The DNA of the CDR3 is TGTGCCAGCAGCCCCCCGGGACAGGGATACTATGGCTACACCTTC. This gives the protein CASSPPGQGYYGYTF. This sequence joins TRBV28 and TRBJ1-2; 9 bases are a match to TRBD1. The CDR3 is made up of 15 amino acids. Germline V CDR1 and CDR2: MDHEN, SYDVKM. J was trimmed by 3 bases and V by 6 bases; bases with no gene match: 8.

This chain uses TRBV11-3 with TRBJ2-7; 9 nucleotides match TRBD1. This CDR3 comprises 16 residues. CDR1 and CDR2 (germline): SGHNT, YENEEA. V trimming: 3 bases; J trimming: 6 bases; junction bases outside the gene matches: 12. This CDR3 reads CASSLGTGTLSTEQYF. The CDR3 DNA reads as TGTGCCAGCAGCTTGGGGACAGGGACTCTCTCCACCGAGCAGTACTTC.

The genes are TRBV19 and TRBJ1-4; D is uncertain. Germline CDR1 reads LNHDA; CDR2 reads SQIVND (reference sequence). CDR3 length equals 15 residues. Trimming pared 5 bases from V and 4 bases from J, leaving 14 bases between. The CDR3 DNA is TGTGCCAGTAGTTCCGGCAGGACGCTTAATGAAAAACTGTTTTTT. Amino acids: CASSSGRTLNEKLFF.

The table lists this clone with a few counts. The chain links TRBV6-8 to TRBJ1-1; no clear D. This CDR3 has 13 amino acids. The germline gives CDR1 MNHGY, CDR2 SAAAGT. The ends were cut back, 2 bases at V and 4 bases at J, with 8 bases in the middle. The CDR3 sequence is CASSYRRGTEAFF. The CDR3 DNA reads TGTGCCAGCAGTTACCGGCGGGGCACTGAAGCTTTCTTT.

The sample holds a few counts of this clone. The chain couples TRBV19 to TRBJ1-1, with 7 nucleotides matching TRBD1. Germline V gives CDR1 LNHDA, CDR2 SQIVND (reference sequence). Unmatched junction bases numbered 6, after V lost 5 bases and J lost 0 bases. The CDR3 contains 15 residues. The DNA of the CDR3 is TGTGCCAGTAGTCCCGGACAGGTTATGAACACTGAAGCTTTCTTT. Translated: CASSPGQVMNTEAFF.

This clone is termed large. The chain uses TRBV6-8 and TRBJ2-7, with 8 positions matching TRBD1. CDR1 and CDR2 (germline): MNHGY, SAAAGT. V lost 0 bases and J lost 1; bases outside the gene matches: 5. The CDR3 covers 16 residues. CDR3 residues: CASSYSGTGLSYEQYF. The CDR3 DNA reads TGTGCCAGCAGTTACTCAGGGACAGGTTTATCCTACGAGCAGTACTTC.

For the CDR3, the DNA is TGCGCCAGCAGTGGACTAGCGGGAGCTCTAACCGGGGAGCTGTTTTTT. Its translation: CASSGLAGALTGELFF. The chain has TRBV10-2 and TRBJ2-2; 12 bases match TRBD2. V lost 4 bases and J lost 5; bases outside the gene matches: 5. CDR1 and CDR2 from the germline V gene are WSHSY and SAAADI. This CDR3 contains 16 residues.

This clone was counted a few times. V gene TRBV28 combines with J gene TRBJ1-5; the D gene is possibly TRBD1 (5 bases). Germline CDR1 reads MDHEN; CDR2 reads SYDVKM. V was pared by 3 bases and J by 8 bases, with 14 bases between. The CDR3 spans 14 residues. The CDR3 coding sequence is TGTGCCAGCAGTTTCCGAGGGGCTGGGAAGCCCCAGCATTTT. It encodes CASSFRGAGKPQHF.

V gene TRBV29-1 combines with J gene TRBJ2-7; D gene unclear. Germline V gene lookup returns CDR1 SQVTM and CDR2 ANQGSEA. The CDR3 contains 12 residues. Trimming removed 0 bases from V and 2 bases from J, with 5 bases in between. The CDR3 nucleotides read TGCAGCGTTGAAGATTCTGCCTACGAGCAGTACTTC. It yields the protein CSVEDSAYEQYF.